A single sample gave rise to the 10 T cell receptor beta chains below, sequenced in a study of beta chain features in type 1 diabetes. Isolated RNA was reverse transcribed in full, so expressed TCRB transcripts were sequenced. Sequenced by immunoSEQ multiplex PCR; TCRdb stores in-frame clones only, minus some. The sample includes 300,000 to 350,000 clones, 8% seen only once; the top ten take 0.44%. The sequenced sample was central memory CD4+ T cells from blood. These receptors all stem from a woman aged 18-29 years in good health.

The chain is built from TRBV7-2 and TRBJ2-3; D remains ambiguous. The CDR3 covers 14 residues. The V gene's germline CDR1 is SGHTA and CDR2 FQGNSA. Trimming shortened V by 3 bases and J by 5 bases, and 12 bases separated the two germline ends. CDR3 residues: CASSFGRVGDTQYF. CDR3 DNA sequence: TGTGCCAGCAGCTTCGGTAGGGTGGGAGATACGCAGTATTTT. The full variable domain, in which reference TRBV7-2 and TRBJ2-3 provide the parts outside the CDR3, is GAGVSQSPSNKVTEKGKDVELRCDPISGHTALYWYRQSLGQGLEFLIYFQGNSAPDKSGLPSDRFSAERTGGSVSTLTIQRTQQEDSAVYLCASSFGRVGDTQYFGPGTRLTVL.

This clone was detected once. With a much larger clone just one base away, this may be a read error. The same CDR3 arises from other DNA sequences in this sample as well. The chain carries TRBV28 and TRBJ2-6; D remains ambiguous. The CDR3 consists of 13 residues. The V gene's germline CDR1 is MDHEN and CDR2 SYDVKM. Trimming shortened V by 3 bases and J by 4 bases, and 4 bases separated the two germline ends. CDR3 bases: TGTGCCAGCAGTTTGGGCGGGGCCAACGTCCTGACTTTC. Translation: CASSLGGANVLTF.

This clone was recorded at least ten times. The gene calls are TRBV21-1 and TRBJ1-1. TRBV21-1 is listed as a pseudogene. The CDR3 runs to 17 residues. CDR3 residues: CASSKAHEEQTYTEAFF. The CDR3 DNA is TGTGCCAGCAGCAAAGCGCACGAGGAACAGACTTACACTGAAGCTTTCTTT.

This clone was counted a few times. A much bigger clone sits one base away, suggesting this may be a read error. CDR3 coding DNA: TGTGCCAGCAGCTTAGGCGGCACAGATACGCAGTATTTT. It yields the protein CASSLGGTDTQYF. The chain joins TRBV7-3 to TRBJ2-3; D remains ambiguous. From germline, CDR1 is SGHTA and CDR2 FQGTGA. The CDR3 covers 13 residues. The ends were cut back, 2 bases at V and 1 base at J, with 4 bases in the middle.

The V gene is TRBV5-1, the J gene TRBJ2-2; TRBD2 might be the D (5 bases). Germline loops: CDR1 SGHRS, CDR2 YFSETQ. The CDR3 length is 15 residues. V was trimmed by 5 bases and J by 2 bases, leaving 13 bases between them. The CDR3 DNA sequence: TGCGCCAGCAGTCAGAGCGGACCAAACACCGGGGAGCTGTTTTTT. It encodes CASSQSGPNTGELFF.

This clone turned up a few times. This CDR3 is CASSLGQGQETQYF. Written as DNA, the CDR3 is TGTGCCAGCAGCTTAGGTCAGGGACAAGAGACCCAGTACTTC. This chain links TRBV7-6 with TRBJ2-5; tentative D call: TRBD1 (5 bases). The CDR3 totals 14 residues. Looked up from germline, CDR1 is SGHVS and CDR2 is FNYEAQ. The V end lost 1 base, the J end lost 2 bases, and 8 bases lay between the germline ends.

The chain carries TRBV5-6 and TRBJ2-5; no reliable D call. V lost 6 bases to trimming and J lost 5 bases, with 14 bases between them. Germline V gene lookup returns CDR1 SGHDT and CDR2 YYEEEE. This CDR3 region has 13 residues. CDR3 loop: CASTRGLTETQYF. DNA of the CDR3: TGTGCCAGCACCCGAGGATTAACGGAGACCCAGTACTTC.

The rearrangement uses TRBV29-1 and TRBJ1-3; D call uncertain. CDR3 length: 13 amino acids. V was shortened by 1 base and J by 0 bases, with 4 bases between the two germline ends. Germline loops: CDR1 SQVTM, CDR2 ANQGSEA. The CDR3 DNA sequence: TGCAGCGTTGAAGGCTTCTCTGGAAACACCATATATTTT. Translation: CSVEGFSGNTIYF. Full variable domain (rest looked up from reference TRBV29-1 and TRBJ1-3): SAVISQKPSRDICQRGTSLTIQCQVDSQVTMMFWYRQQPGQSLTLIATANQGSEATYESGFVIDKFPISRPNLTFSTLTVSNMSPEDSSIYLCSVEGFSGNTIYFGEGSWLTVV.

The table lists this clone with a few counts. This chain uses TRBV2 with TRBJ2-7, with TRBD1 matching over 10 bases. Per germline, CDR1 SNHLY and CDR2 FYNNEI. The CDR3 covers 12 residues. Trimming took 9 bases from V and 6 from J; bases not matched to a gene: 5. CDR3 region: CARGGQGREQYF. Written as DNA, the CDR3 is TGTGCCAGGGGGGGACAGGGGCGCGAGCAGTACTTC.

The CDR3 here is CASSQWTGSYNEQFF. The CDR3 DNA reads TGTGCCAGCAGCCAATGGACAGGTTCCTACAATGAGCAGTTCTTC. The J gene is TRBJ2-1, the V gene TRBV7-2, with 7 bases aligning to TRBD1. V lost 5 bases, J lost 1 base, and 5 bases stayed unmatched. CDR3 length equals 15 residues. Germline CDR1 SGHTA, CDR2 FQGNSA.